Described below is a single T cell receptor beta chain sequence and its context. Relative to the germline gene, one junction end is altered; a read error may explain this. RNA transcripts yielded amplified TCR beta CDR3 regions. First-round RT-PCR targeting the TCR CDR3 was performed with the HTBI primer set. TCRdb redid the calling of the multiplex PCR reads with MiXCR, one entry per CDR3 protein. Altogether roughly 61,000 distinct CDR3 sequences are present, about 53% being singletons, with the ten largest covering 3% to 4%. This sample is part of a study of T cells in Graves' hyperthyroidism and ophthalmopathy. The CDR3 is 14 amino acids.

The chain is built from TRBV12-3 or TRBV12-4 and TRBJ2-7; D may correspond to TRBD1 or TRBD2 (5 bases each). This receptor was taken from a woman aged 55-70 years with Graves' ophthalmopathy. Input material: blood. DNA for the CDR3: TGTGCCGGCAGGTGGGACGGCAGCTCCTACGAGCAGTACTTC. Its protein product is CAGRWDGSSYEQYF.